The source of this TCR beta chain is a study of blood T cell repertoires in COVID-19. Study as a whole: Samples came from the United States, Italy and Spain, spanning acute and convalescent COVID-19. The analysed material was cDNA or gDNA that came from T cells, B-cell-depleted T cells, or PBMCs.

Per the original data handling: Reference gene primers were amplified, and this amplification served to estimate nucleated cell counts. Some clones are missing from TCRdb's copy, which holds only in-frame ones; the method was immunoSEQ multiplex PCR. V and J calls and clone size are as listed in that table; D and trimming were resolved from the DNA. The sample holds almost 250,000 clones, roughly 86% seen once. Per germline, CDR1 LGHNA and CDR2 YSLEER. The V and J ends lost 0 bases and 7 bases, in that order; junction bases with no gene match: 8. CDR3 length: 15 amino acids. This sequence joins TRBV4-3 and TRBJ1-2; 7 bases line up with TRBD1. The receptor comes from a woman between 55 and 75 years old who had recovered from COVID-19. Sequencing used peripheral blood. The CDR3 nucleotides are TGCGCCAGCAGCCAAGATAGACAGGGAATCTTTGGCTACACCTTC. The encoded protein is CASSQDRQGIFGYTF.